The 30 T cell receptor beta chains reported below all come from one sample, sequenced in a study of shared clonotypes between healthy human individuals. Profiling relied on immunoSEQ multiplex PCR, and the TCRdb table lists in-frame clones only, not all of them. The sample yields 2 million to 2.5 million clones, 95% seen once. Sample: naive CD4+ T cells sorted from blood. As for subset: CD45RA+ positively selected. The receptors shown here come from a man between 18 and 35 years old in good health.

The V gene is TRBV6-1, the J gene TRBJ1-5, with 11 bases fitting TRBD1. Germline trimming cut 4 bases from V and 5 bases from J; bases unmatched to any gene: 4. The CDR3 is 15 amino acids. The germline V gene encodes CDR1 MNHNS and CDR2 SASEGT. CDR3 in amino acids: CASSAGQGGYQPQHF. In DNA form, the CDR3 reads TGTGCCAGCAGTGCGGGACAGGGGGGCTATCAGCCCCAGCATTTT.

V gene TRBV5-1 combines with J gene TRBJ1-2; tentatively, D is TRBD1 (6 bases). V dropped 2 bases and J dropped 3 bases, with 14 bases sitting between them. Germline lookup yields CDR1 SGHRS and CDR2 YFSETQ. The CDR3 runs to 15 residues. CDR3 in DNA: TGCGCCAGCAGCTTTGACAGGAGGTACGACTATGGCTACACCTTC. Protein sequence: CASSFDRRYDYGYTF.

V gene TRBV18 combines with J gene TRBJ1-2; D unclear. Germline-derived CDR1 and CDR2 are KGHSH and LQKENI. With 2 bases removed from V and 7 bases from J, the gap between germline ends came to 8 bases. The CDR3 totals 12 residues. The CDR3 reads CASSPKGSGYTF. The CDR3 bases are TGTGCCAGCTCACCAAAAGGGAGTGGCTACACCTTC.

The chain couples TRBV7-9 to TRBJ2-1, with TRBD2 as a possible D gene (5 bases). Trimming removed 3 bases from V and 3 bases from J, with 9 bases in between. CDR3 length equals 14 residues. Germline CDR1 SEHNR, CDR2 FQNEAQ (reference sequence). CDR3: CASSFRAGYNEQFF. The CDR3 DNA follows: TGTGCCAGCAGCTTCCGGGCGGGCTACAATGAGCAGTTCTTC.

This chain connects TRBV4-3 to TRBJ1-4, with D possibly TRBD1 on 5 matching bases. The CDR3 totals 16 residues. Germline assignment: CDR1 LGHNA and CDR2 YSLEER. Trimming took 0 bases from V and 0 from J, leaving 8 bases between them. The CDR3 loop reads CASSQEAGTTNEKLFF. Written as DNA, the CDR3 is TGCGCCAGCAGCCAAGAGGCAGGGACAACTAATGAAAAACTGTTTTTT.

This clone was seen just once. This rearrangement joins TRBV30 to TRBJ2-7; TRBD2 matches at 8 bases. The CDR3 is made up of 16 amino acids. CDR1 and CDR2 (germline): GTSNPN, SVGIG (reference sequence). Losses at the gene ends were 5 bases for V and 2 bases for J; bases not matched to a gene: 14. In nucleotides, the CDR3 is TGTGCCTGGGGACTAGACTGGACGGGAGGGCCCTACGAGCAGTACTTC. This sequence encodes CAWGLDWTGGPYEQYF.

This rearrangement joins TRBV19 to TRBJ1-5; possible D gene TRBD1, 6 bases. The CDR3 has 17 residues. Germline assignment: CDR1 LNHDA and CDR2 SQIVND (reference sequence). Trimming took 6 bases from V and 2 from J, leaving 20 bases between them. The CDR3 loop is CASRQRGGTEGNQPQHF. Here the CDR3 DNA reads TGTGCCAGTAGACAGAGGGGGGGCACGGAGGGCAATCAGCCCCAGCATTTT.

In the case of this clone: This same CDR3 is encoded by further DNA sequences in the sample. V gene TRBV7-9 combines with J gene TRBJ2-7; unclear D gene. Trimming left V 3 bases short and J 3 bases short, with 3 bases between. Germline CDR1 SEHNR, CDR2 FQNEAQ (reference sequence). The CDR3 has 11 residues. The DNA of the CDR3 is TGTGCCAGCAGCTTTAACTACGAGCAGTACTTC. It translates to CASSFNYEQYF.

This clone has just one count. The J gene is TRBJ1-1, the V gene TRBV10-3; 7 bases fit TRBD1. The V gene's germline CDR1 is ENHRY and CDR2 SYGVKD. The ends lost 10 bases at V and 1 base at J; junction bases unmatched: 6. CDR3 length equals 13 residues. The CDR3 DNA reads TGTGCCAGTGGGACAGCGAAGAACACTGAAGCTTTCTTT. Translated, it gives CASGTAKNTEAFF.

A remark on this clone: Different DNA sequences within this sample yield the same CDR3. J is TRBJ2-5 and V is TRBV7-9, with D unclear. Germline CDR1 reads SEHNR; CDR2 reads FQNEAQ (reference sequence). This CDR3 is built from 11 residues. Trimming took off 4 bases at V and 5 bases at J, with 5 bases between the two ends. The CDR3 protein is CASSSQETQYF. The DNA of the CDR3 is TGTGCCAGCAGCTCACAGGAGACCCAGTACTTC.

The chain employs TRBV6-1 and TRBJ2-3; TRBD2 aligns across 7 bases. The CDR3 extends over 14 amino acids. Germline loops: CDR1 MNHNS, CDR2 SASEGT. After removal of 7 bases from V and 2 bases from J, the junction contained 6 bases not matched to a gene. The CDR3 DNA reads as TGTGCCAGCAACGGCGGGGGAATCACAGATACGCAGTATTTT. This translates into CASNGGGITDTQYF.

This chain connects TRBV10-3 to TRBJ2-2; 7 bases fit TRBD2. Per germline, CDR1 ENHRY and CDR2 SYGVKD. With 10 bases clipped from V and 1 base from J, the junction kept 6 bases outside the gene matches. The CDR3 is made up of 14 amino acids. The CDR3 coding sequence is TGTGCCACCCAGGTAGCGGGGAACACCGGGGAGCTGTTTTTT. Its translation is CATQVAGNTGELFF.

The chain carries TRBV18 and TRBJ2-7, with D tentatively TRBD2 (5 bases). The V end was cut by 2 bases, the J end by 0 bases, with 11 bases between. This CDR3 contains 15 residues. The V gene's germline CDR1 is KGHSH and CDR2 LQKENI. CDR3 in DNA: TGTGCCAGCTCACCAGGGCGGGTGATCTCCTACGAGCAGTACTTC. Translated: CASSPGRVISYEQYF.

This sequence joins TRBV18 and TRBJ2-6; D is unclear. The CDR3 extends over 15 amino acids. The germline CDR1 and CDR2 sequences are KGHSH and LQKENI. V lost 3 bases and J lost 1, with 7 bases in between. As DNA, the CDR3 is TGTGCCAGCTCACCTCAGACGTCTGGGGCCAACGTCCTGACTTTC. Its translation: CASSPQTSGANVLTF.

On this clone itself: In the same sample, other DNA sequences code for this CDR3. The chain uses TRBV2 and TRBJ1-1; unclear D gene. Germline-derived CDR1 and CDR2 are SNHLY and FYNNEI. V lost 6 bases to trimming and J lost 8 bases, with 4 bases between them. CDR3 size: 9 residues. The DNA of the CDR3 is TGTGCCAGCAGGGCGGAAGCTTTCTTT. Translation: CASRAEAFF.

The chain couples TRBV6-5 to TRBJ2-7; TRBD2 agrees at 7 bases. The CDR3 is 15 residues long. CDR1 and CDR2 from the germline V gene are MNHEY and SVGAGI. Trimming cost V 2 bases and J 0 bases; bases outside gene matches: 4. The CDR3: CASSYRREPSYEQYF. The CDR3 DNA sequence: TGTGCCAGCAGTTACCGGCGGGAGCCCTCCTACGAGCAGTACTTC.

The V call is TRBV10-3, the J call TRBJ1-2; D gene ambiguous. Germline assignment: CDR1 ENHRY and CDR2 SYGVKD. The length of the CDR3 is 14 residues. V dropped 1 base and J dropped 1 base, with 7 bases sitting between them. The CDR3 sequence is CAISEWSSNYGYTF. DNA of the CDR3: TGTGCCATCAGTGAGTGGTCCAGTAACTATGGCTACACCTTC.

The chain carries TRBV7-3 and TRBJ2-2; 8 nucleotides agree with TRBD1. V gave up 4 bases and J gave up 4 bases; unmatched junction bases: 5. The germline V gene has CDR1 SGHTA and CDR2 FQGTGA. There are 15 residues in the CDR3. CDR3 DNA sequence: TGTGCCAGCAGCTACGGCAGGGGGCTCACCGGGGAGCTGTTTTTT. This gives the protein CASSYGRGLTGELFF.

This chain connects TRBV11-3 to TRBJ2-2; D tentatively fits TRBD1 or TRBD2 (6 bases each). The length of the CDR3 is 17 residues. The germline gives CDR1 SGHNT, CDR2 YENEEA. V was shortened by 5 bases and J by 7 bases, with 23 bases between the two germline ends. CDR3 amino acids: CASSPYLEGGRNGELFF. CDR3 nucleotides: TGTGCCAGCAGCCCGTACTTGGAGGGGGGCCGCAACGGGGAGCTGTTTTTT.

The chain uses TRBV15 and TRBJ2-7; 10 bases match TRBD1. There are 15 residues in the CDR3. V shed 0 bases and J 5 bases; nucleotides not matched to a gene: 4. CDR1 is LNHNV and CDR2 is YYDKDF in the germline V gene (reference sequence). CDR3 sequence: CATSRDRQGAHEQYF. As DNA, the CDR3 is TGTGCCACCAGCAGAGATAGACAGGGGGCTCACGAGCAGTACTTC.

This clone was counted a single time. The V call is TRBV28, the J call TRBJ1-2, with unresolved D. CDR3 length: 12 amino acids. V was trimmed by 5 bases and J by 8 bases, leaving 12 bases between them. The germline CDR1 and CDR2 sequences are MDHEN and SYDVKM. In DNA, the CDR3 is TGTGCCAGCAGTCCTAATCCGGGGGGCTACACCTTC. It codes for CASSPNPGGYTF.

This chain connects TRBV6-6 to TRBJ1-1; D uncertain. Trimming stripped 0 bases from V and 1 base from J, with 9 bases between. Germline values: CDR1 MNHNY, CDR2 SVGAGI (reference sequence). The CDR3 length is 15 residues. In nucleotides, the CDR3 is TGTGCCAGCAGTTACTCCCCAGTAGGGAACACTGAAGCTTTCTTT. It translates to CASSYSPVGNTEAFF.

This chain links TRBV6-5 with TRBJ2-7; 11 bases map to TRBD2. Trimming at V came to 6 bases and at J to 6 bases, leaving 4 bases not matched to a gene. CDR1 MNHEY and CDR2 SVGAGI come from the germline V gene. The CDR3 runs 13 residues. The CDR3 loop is CASRVGLAGEQYF. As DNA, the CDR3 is TGTGCCAGCAGGGTCGGACTAGCGGGCGAGCAGTACTTC.

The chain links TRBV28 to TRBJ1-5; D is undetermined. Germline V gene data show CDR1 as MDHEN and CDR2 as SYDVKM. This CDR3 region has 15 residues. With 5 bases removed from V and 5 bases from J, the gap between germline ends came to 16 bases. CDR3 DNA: TGTGCCAGCAGTCCTCCCCGGGGTAACTATCAGCCCCAGCATTTT. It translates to CASSPPRGNYQPQHF.

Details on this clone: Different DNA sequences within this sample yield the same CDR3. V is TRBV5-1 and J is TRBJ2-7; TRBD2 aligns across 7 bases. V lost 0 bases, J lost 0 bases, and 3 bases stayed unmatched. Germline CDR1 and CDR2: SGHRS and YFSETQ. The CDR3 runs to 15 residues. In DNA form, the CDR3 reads TGCGCCAGCAGCTTGGGCGGGAGCAGCTCCTACGAGCAGTACTTC. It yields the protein CASSLGGSSSYEQYF.

The CDR3 sequence: CASSLSPITGELFF. CDR3 nucleotides: TGTGCCAGCAGCTTGAGTCCGATAACCGGGGAGCTGTTTTTT. The chain employs TRBV7-2 and TRBJ2-2; D gene ambiguous. Germline CDR1 and CDR2: SGHTA and FQGNSA. V dropped 3 bases and J dropped 5 bases, with 10 bases sitting between them. The CDR3 totals 14 residues. Complete variable domain (other parts from reference TRBV7-2 and TRBJ2-2): GAGVSQSPSNKVTEKGKDVELRCDPISGHTALYWYRQSLGQGLEFLIYFQGNSAPDKSGLPSDRFSAERTGGSVSTLTIQRTQQEDSAVYLCASSLSPITGELFFGEGSRLTVL.

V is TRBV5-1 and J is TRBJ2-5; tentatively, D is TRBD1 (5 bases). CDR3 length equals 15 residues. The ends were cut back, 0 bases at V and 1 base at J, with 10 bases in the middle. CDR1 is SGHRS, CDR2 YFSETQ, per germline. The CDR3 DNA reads TGCGCCAGCAGCTTGGGACAGTGGGGCCAAGAGACCCAGTACTTC. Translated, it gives CASSLGQWGQETQYF. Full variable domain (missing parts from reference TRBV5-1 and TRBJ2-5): KAGVTQTPRYLIKTRGQQVTLSCSPISGHRSVSWYQQTPGQGLQFLFEYFSETQRNKGNFPGRFSGRQFSNSRSEMNVSTLELGDSALYLCASSLGQWGQETQYFGPGTRLLVL.

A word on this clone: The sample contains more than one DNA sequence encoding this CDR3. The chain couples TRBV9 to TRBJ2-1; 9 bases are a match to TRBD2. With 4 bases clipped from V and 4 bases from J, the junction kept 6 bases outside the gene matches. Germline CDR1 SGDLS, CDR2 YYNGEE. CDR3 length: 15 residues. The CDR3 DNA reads TGTGCCAGCAGCCCCCGGCTAGCGGGGTACAATGAGCAGTTCTTC. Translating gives CASSPRLAGYNEQFF.

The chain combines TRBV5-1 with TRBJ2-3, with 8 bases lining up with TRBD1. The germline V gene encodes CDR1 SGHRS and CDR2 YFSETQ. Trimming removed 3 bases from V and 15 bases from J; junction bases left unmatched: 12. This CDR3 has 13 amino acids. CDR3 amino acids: CASSSDDRGVYYF. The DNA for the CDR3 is TGCGCCAGCAGCTCGGATGACAGGGGTGTTTATTATTTT.

The CDR3 sequence is CASSFFLADAYNEQFF. CDR3 DNA sequence: TGTGCCAGCAGCTTTTTTTTAGCGGACGCCTACAATGAGCAGTTCTTC. The gene calls are TRBV7-9 and TRBJ2-1, with D perhaps matching TRBD2 (6 bases). Germline V gene data show CDR1 as SEHNR and CDR2 as FQNEAQ (reference sequence). The ends were cut back, 3 bases at V and 2 bases at J, with 14 bases in the middle. This CDR3 is 16 amino acids long.